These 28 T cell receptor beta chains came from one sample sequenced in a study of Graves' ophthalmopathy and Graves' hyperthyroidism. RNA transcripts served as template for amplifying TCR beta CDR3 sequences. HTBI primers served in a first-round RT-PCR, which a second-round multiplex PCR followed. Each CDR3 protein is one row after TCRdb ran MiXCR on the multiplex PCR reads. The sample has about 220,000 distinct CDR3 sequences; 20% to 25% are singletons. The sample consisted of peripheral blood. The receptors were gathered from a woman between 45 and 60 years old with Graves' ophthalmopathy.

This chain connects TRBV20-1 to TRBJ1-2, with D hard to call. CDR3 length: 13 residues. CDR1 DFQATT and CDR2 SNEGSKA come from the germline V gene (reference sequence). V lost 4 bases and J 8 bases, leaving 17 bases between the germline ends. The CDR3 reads CSATEGGRSGYTF. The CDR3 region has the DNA TGCAGTGCTACTGAGGGAGGACGGTCGGGCTACACCTTC.

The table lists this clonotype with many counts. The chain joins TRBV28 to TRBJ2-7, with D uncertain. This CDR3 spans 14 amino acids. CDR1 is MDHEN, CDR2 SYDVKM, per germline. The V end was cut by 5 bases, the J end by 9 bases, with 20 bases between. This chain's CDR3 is CASSRSLSRVAQYF. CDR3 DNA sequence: TGTGCCAGCAGTAGATCTCTCTCCCGAGTAGCGCAGTACTTC.

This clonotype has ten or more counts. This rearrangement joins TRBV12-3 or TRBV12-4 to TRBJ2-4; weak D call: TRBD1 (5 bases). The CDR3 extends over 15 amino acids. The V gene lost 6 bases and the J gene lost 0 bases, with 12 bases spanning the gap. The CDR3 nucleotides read TGTGCCAGCAGAAGGGGTGAACTAGCCAAAAACATTCAGTACTTC. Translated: CASRRGELAKNIQYF.

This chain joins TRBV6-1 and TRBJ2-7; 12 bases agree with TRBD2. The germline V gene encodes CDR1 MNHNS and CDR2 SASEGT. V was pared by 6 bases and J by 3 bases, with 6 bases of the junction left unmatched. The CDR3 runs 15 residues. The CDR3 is CASRVETSGSYEQYF. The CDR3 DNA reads TGTGCCAGCAGGGTTGAGACTAGCGGGAGCTACGAGCAGTACTTC.

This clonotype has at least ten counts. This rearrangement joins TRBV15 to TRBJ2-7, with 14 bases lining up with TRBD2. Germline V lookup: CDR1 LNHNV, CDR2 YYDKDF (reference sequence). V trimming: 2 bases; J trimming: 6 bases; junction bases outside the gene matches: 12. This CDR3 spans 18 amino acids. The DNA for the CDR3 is TGTGCCACCAGCAGATCACGACTAGCGGGAGGGGCCTTGGGCGAGCAGTACTTC. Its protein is CATSRSRLAGGALGEQYF.

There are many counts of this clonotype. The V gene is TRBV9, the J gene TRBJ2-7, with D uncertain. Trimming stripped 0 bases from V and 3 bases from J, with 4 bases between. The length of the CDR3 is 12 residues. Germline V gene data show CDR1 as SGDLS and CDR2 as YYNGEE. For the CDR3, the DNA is TGTGCCAGCAGCGTAGGCAACTACGAGCAGTACTTC. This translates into CASSVGNYEQYF.

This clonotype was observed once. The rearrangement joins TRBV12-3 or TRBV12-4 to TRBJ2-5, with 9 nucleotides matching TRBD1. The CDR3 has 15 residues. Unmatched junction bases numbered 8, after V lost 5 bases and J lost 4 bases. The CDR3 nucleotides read TGTGCCAGCAGTCCTTGGGACAGGGAAAGAGAGACCCAGTACTTC. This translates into CASSPWDRERETQYF.

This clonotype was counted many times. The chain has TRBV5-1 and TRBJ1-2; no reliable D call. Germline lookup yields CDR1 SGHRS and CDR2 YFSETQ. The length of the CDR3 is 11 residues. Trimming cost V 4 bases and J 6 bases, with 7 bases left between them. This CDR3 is CASSHKNGYTF. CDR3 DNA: TGCGCCAGCAGCCACAAGAATGGCTACACCTTC.

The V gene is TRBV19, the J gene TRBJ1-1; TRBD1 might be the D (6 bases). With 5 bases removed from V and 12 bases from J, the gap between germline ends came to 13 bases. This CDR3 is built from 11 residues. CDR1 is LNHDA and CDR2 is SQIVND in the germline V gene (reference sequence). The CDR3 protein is CASSVRDNPFF. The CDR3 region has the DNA TGTGCCAGTAGTGTACGGGACAACCCTTTCTTT.

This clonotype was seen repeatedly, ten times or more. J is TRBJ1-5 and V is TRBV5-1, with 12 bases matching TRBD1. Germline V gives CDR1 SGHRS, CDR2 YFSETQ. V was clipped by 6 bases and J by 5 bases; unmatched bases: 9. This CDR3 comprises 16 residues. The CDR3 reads CASKAGTGGYDQPQHF. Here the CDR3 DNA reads TGCGCCAGCAAGGCCGGGACAGGGGGCTACGATCAGCCCCAGCATTTT.

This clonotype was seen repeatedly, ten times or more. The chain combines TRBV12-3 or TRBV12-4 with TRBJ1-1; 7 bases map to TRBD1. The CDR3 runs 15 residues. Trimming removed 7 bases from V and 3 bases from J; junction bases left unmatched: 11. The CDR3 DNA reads TGTGCCAGCAAACCGACAGGGTCGTTCCACACTGAAGCTTTCTTT. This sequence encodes CASKPTGSFHTEAFF.

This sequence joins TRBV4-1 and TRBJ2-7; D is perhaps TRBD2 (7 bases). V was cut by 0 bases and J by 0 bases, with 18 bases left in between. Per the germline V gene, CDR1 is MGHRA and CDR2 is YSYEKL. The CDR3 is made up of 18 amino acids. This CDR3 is CASSQEGGGVTSSYEQYF. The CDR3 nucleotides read TGCGCCAGCAGCCAAGAAGGGGGGGGGGTCACTTCCTCCTACGAGCAGTACTTC.

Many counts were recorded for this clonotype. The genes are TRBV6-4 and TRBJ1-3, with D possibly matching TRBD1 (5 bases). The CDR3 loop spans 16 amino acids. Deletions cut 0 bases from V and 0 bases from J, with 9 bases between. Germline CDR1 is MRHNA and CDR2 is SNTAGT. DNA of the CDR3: TGTGCCAGCAGTGACTCGAGCAGGGTCTCTGGAAACACCATATATTTT. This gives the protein CASSDSSRVSGNTIYF.

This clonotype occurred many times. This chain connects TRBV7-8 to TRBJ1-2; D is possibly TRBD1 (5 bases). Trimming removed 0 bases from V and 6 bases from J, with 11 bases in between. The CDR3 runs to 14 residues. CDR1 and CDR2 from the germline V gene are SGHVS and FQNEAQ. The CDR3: CASSLAWGGDGYTF. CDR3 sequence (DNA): TGTGCCAGCAGCTTAGCGTGGGGAGGGGATGGCTACACCTTC.

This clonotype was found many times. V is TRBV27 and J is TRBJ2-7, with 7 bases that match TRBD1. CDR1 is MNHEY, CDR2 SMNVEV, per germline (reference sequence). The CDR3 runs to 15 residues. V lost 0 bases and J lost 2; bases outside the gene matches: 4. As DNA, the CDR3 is TGTGCCAGCAGTTTATCGACAGGGTTTCCCTACGAGCAGTACTTC. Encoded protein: CASSLSTGFPYEQYF.

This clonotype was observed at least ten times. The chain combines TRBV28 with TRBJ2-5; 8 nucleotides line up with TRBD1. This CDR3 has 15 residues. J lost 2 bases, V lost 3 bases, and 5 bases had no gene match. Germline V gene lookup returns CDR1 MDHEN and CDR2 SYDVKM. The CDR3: CASSFSGGRQETQYF. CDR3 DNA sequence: TGTGCCAGCAGTTTTTCAGGGGGCAGGCAAGAGACCCAGTACTTC.

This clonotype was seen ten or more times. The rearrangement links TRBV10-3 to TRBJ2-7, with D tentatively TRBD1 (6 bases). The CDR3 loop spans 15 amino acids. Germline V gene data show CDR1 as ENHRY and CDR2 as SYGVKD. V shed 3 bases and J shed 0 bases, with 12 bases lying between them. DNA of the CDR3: TGTGCCATCAGTGATGTTCTGGGACACTCCTACGAGCAGTACTTC. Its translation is CAISDVLGHSYEQYF.

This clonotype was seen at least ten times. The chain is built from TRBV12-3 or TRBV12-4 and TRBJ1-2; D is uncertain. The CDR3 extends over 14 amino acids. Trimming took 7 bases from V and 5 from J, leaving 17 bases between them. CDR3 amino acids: CASIGSSGAYGYTF. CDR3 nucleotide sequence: TGTGCCAGCATTGGGAGCTCAGGAGCATATGGCTACACCTTC.

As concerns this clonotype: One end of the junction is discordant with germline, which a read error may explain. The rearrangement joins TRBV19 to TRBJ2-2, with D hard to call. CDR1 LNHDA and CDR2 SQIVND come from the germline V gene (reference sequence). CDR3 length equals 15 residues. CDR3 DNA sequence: TGTGCCAGTAGTAGCCCCCACTGGAACAGCGGGGAGCTGTTTTTT. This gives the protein CASSSPHWNSGELFF. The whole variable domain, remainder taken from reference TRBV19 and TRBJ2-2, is DGGITQSPKYLFRKEGQNVTLSCEQNLNHDAMYWYRQDPGQGLRLIYYSQIVNDFQKGDIAEGYSVSREKKESFPLTVTSAQKNPTAFYLCASSSPHWNSGELFFGEGSRLTVL.

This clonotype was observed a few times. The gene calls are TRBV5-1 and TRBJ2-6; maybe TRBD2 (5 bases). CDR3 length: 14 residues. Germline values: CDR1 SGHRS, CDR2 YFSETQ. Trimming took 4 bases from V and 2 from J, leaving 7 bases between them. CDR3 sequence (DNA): TGCGCCAGCAGCATAGCGACTGGGGCCAACGTCCTGACTTTC. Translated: CASSIATGANVLTF.

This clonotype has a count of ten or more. This chain's CDR3 is CATSDTGQGLAFF. Written as DNA, the CDR3 is TGTGCCACCAGTGATACGGGACAGGGGTTAGCTTTCTTT. V usage is TRBV24-1 and J usage is TRBJ1-1; 10 positions match TRBD1. The CDR3 contains 13 residues. V dropped 3 bases and J dropped 10; count of bases not matched to a gene: 4. Germline lookup yields CDR1 KGHDR and CDR2 SFDVKD.

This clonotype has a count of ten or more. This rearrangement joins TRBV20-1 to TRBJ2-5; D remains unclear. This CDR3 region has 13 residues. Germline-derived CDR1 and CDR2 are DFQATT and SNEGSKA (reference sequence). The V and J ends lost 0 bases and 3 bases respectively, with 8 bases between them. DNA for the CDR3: TGCAGTGCTAGAGATATGGCGGAAGAGACCCAGTACTTC. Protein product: CSARDMAEETQYF.

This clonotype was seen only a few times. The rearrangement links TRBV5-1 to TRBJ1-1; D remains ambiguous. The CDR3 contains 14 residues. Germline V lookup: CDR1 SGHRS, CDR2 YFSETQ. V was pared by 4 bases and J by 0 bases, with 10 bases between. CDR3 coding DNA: TGCGCCAGCAGCCCCCAGGCCCTGAACACTGAAGCTTTCTTT. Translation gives CASSPQALNTEAFF.

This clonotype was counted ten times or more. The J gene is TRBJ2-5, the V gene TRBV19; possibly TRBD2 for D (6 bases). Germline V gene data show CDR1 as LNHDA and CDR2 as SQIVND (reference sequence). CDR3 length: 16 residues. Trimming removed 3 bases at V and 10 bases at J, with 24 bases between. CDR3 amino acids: CASSIGLATFGLGQYF. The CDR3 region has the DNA TGTGCCAGTAGTATTGGCCTAGCGACCTTCGGGTTGGGCCAGTACTTC.

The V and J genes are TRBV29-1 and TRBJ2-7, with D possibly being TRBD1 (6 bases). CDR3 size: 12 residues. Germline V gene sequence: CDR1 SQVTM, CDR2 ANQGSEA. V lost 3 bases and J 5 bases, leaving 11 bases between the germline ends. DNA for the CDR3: TGCAGCGTTGAGGAACAGGGTGACGAGCAGTACTTC. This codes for CSVEEQGDEQYF.

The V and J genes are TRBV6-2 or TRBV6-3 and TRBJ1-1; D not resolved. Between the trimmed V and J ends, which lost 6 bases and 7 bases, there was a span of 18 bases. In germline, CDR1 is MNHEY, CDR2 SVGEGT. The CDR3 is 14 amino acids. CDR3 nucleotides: TGTGCCAGCAGCCTACTGGGGAGCGGGAATGAAGCTTTCTTT. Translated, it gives CASSLLGSGNEAFF.

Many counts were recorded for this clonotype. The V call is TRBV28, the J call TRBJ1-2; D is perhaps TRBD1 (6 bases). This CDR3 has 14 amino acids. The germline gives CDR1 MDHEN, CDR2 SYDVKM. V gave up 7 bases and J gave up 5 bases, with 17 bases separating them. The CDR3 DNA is TGTGCCAGCATTCCGATAGGGGGGATTTATGGCTACACCTTC. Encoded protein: CASIPIGGIYGYTF.

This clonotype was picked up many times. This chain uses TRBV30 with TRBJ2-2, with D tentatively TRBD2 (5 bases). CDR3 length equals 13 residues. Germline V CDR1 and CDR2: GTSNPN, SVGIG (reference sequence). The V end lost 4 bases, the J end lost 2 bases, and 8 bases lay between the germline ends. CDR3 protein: CAWMGRNTGELFF. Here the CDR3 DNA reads TGTGCCTGGATGGGGAGAAACACCGGGGAGCTGTTTTTT.